One sample yielded the 16 T cell receptor beta chains listed below, sequenced in a study of blood T cells in healthy people across ages. Sample-barcoded 5' priming and a J-beta primer mix drove a second PCR of roughly 6 to 12 cycles. TCRdb re-analysed the 5' RACE reads in MiXCR, keeping a single row per CDR3 protein. The sample includes around 1,000,000 distinct CDR3 sequences, roughly two fifths seen only once; the top ten take around 13%. The sequencing sample was made of blood. These receptors all stem from a man between 18 and 35 years old in good health.

The chain has TRBV2 and TRBJ1-1, with D possibly TRBD1 on 6 matching bases. V was shortened by 5 bases and J by 1 base, with 11 bases between the two germline ends. Germline loops: CDR1 SNHLY, CDR2 FYNNEI. This CDR3 is built from 14 residues. The CDR3 coding sequence is TGTGCCAGCAGTCGACAGGAAAGGAACACTGAAGCTTTCTTT. Protein product: CASSRQERNTEAFF.

The chain combines TRBV12-3 or TRBV12-4 with TRBJ2-3; the D is unclear. The CDR3 runs to 14 residues. Trimming shortened V by 3 bases and J by 5 bases, and 12 bases separated the two germline ends. CDR3 DNA sequence: TGTGCCAGCAGTTTTTGGGGTGTGGAAGATACGCAGTATTTT. Protein: CASSFWGVEDTQYF.

This clonotype has a handful of counts. CDR3 residues: CASSTHRGSNQPQHF. The CDR3, as DNA: TGTGCCAGCAGTACACACAGGGGAAGCAATCAGCCCCAGCATTTT. This chain connects TRBV6-6 to TRBJ1-5, with 7 bases fitting TRBD1. Per germline, CDR1 MNHNY and CDR2 SVGAGI (reference sequence). Unmatched junction bases numbered 5, after V lost 5 bases and J lost 1 base. The CDR3 is 15 amino acids.

V and J are TRBV6-5 and TRBJ2-2, with 13 positions matching TRBD2. Germline CDR1 reads MNHEY; CDR2 reads SVGAGI. The trim removed 4 bases at V and 0 bases at J, leaving 5 bases unmatched. The CDR3 runs 18 residues. CDR3 sequence reads: CASSSGLAGLANTGELFF. Here the CDR3 DNA reads TGTGCCAGCAGTTCGGGACTAGCGGGGCTCGCGAACACCGGGGAGCTGTTTTTT.

This chain connects TRBV6-2 or TRBV6-3 to TRBJ1-5, with a possible D match to TRBD1 (6 bases). The ends were cut back, 4 bases at V and 1 base at J, with 20 bases in the middle. Germline V gene lookup returns CDR1 MNHEY and CDR2 SVGEGT. CDR3 length: 18 amino acids. Written as DNA, the CDR3 is TGTGCCAGCAGTTCCGTTTTGGGGCAGGGGACGAGCAATCAGCCCCAGCATTTT. This sequence encodes CASSSVLGQGTSNQPQHF.

V is TRBV12-3 or TRBV12-4 and J is TRBJ1-5; D remains ambiguous. Between the trimmed V and J ends, which lost 2 bases and 5 bases, there was a span of 16 bases. CDR3 length: 16 residues. The CDR3 reads CASSLMSDILHQPQHF. Written as DNA, the CDR3 is TGTGCCAGCAGTTTAATGTCCGACATATTACATCAGCCCCAGCATTTT.

This clonotype was counted only a few times. This chain connects TRBV20-1 to TRBJ2-3; 9 bases line up with TRBD2. After removal of 8 bases from V and 4 bases from J, the junction contained 13 bases not matched to a gene. Germline lookup yields CDR1 DFQATT and CDR2 SNEGSKA (reference sequence). The CDR3 is made up of 15 amino acids. CDR3 amino acids: CSLKGASGDSDTQYF. The DNA for the CDR3 is TGCAGTCTAAAGGGGGCTAGCGGGGACTCAGATACGCAGTATTTT.

The chain recombines TRBV12-3 or TRBV12-4 with TRBJ2-3; D gene unclear. V lost 10 bases and J lost 4, with 6 bases in between. This CDR3 is 10 amino acids long. The CDR3 reads CATGADTQYF. CDR3 sequence (DNA): TGTGCCACCGGAGCAGATACGCAGTATTTT.

This clonotype was observed many times. CDR3 DNA: TGTGCCATCAGTGAGTCGTCAGGTAATCAGCCCCAGCATTTT. Translating it yields CAISESSGNQPQHF. This chain links TRBV10-3 with TRBJ1-5; D unresolved. Trimming shortened V by 0 bases and J by 4 bases, and 7 bases separated the two germline ends. This CDR3 contains 14 residues. Germline V gives CDR1 ENHRY, CDR2 SYGVKD.

In DNA, the CDR3 is TGCGCCAGCAGCCACAGTAACCAGGGCCTATCCTACAATGAGCAGTACTTC. This encodes CASSHSNQGLSYNEQYF. This sequence joins TRBV4-3 and TRBJ2-5; possibly TRBD1 for D (5 bases). This CDR3 region has 17 residues. Looked up from germline, CDR1 is LGHNA and CDR2 is YSLEER. V was clipped by 3 bases and J by 11 bases, with 28 bases between them.

This rearrangement joins TRBV4-1 to TRBJ2-2; D is ambiguous. V was cut by 4 bases and J by 0 bases, with 9 bases left in between. This CDR3 is 15 amino acids long. CDR1 is MGHRA and CDR2 is YSYEKL in the germline V gene. The CDR3 sequence: CASSLPVANTGELFF. Written as DNA, the CDR3 is TGCGCCAGCAGCCTACCGGTGGCGAACACCGGGGAGCTGTTTTTT.

This clonotype was observed a handful of times. CDR3 in DNA: TGTGCCAGCAGTTTAGCTCGGGGGTTGTGTGAGCAGTTCTTC. It is translated as CASSLARGLCEQFF. The J gene is TRBJ2-1, the V gene TRBV27; a weak D match, TRBD2 (6 bases). In germline, CDR1 is MNHEY, CDR2 SMNVEV (reference sequence). The CDR3 runs 14 residues. Between the trimmed V and J ends, which lost 2 bases and 9 bases, there was a span of 14 bases.

The V gene is TRBV6-1, the J gene TRBJ2-3; D gene ambiguous. CDR1 is MNHNS and CDR2 is SASEGT in the germline V gene. V was trimmed by 3 bases and J by 2 bases, leaving 15 bases between them. This CDR3 is 16 amino acids long. CDR3 nucleotide sequence: TGTGCCAGCAGTGATCCAATTCGGCAGAACACAGATACGCAGTATTTT. Its translation: CASSDPIRQNTDTQYF.

CDR3 amino acids: CASSVGGGGAYNEQFF. CDR3 DNA: TGTGCCAGCAGCGTAGGAGGCGGGGGGGCTTACAATGAGCAGTTCTTC. This chain uses TRBV9 with TRBJ2-1, with TRBD2 identical over 9 bases. This CDR3 is 16 amino acids long. The junction had 5 bases not matched to a gene; V was cut back by 0 bases and J by 4 bases. Germline V gene data show CDR1 as SGDLS and CDR2 as YYNGEE.

This clonotype was recorded once. At one boundary the junction diverges from the germline segment, which might be a read error. V and J are TRBV7-6 and TRBJ1-1, with unresolved D. Germline CDR1 SGHVS, CDR2 FNYEAQ. The CDR3 has 13 residues. For the CDR3, the DNA is TGTACCAGCAGCTTCGCCCCTTGGGGTGAAGCTTTCTTT. Translating it yields CTSSFAPWGEAFF. The full variable domain, in which reference TRBV7-6 and TRBJ1-1 provide the parts outside the CDR3, is GAGVSQSPRYKVTKRGQDVALRCDPISGHVSLYWYRQALGQGPEFLTYFNYEAQQDKSGLPNDRFSAERPEGSISTLTIQRTEQRDSAMYRCTSSFAPWGEAFFGQGTRLTVV.

The J gene is TRBJ1-1, the V gene TRBV20-1, with unresolved D. The CDR3 has 15 amino acids. V shed 0 bases and J shed 4 bases, with 15 bases lying between them. Looked up from germline, CDR1 is DFQATT and CDR2 is SNEGSKA (reference sequence). CDR3 coding DNA: TGCAGTGCTAGAGAACTCCTCGGGCCTTCCACTGAAGCTTTCTTT. Amino acid sequence: CSARELLGPSTEAFF.